What follows are 7 T cell receptor beta chains derived from one specimen sequenced in a study of OX40 agonist ivuxolimab in advanced cancers. Repertoires were generated with immunoSEQ multiplex PCR, while TCRdb's copy carries only in-frame clones and drops some. The top ten hold roughly 3% of the sample, which has 50,000 to 70,000 clones, around 81% seen once. The material was CD4+ or CD8+ T cells sorted from blood, obtained in a trial of the OX40 agonist ivuxolimab. Receptors originate from an adult with an advanced solid tumor such as melanoma, head and neck, liver or kidney cancer.

This chain links TRBV18 with TRBJ1-4; D remains ambiguous. This CDR3 is built from 15 residues. The V gene's germline CDR1 is KGHSH and CDR2 LQKENI. The V gene lost 3 bases and the J gene lost 7 bases, with 15 bases spanning the gap. For the CDR3, the DNA is TGTGCCAGCTCACCCCGAAGGGTTACTGGTGAAAAACTGTTTTTT. It encodes CASSPRRVTGEKLFF.

The J gene is TRBJ2-3, the V gene TRBV4-3; the match to TRBD1 covers 7 bases. The J segment lost 4 bases and the V segment lost 4 bases, leaving 14 bases of the junction unmatched. Germline assignment: CDR1 LGHNA and CDR2 YSLEER. The length of the CDR3 is 17 residues. The CDR3 spells CASSPYGDRVTADTQYF. In nucleotides, the CDR3 is TGCGCCAGCAGCCCTTATGGTGACAGGGTTACGGCAGATACGCAGTATTTT.

The V call is TRBV7-9, the J call TRBJ2-6; 12 positions agree with TRBD2. The CDR3 totals 18 residues. V was clipped by 5 bases and J by 4 bases; unmatched bases: 9. Germline CDR1 reads SEHNR; CDR2 reads FQNEAQ (reference sequence). CDR3 residues: CASSTASGGAQGANVLTF. DNA for the CDR3: TGTGCCAGCAGCACCGCTAGCGGGGGGGCGCAGGGGGCCAACGTCCTGACTTTC.

The chain joins TRBV19 to TRBJ1-2; 9 nucleotides align to TRBD1. This CDR3 has 13 amino acids. Germline CDR1 reads LNHDA; CDR2 reads SQIVND (reference sequence). Trimming took 5 bases from V and 4 from J; bases not matched to a gene: 2. The CDR3: CASSAQGAYGYTF. DNA for the CDR3: TGTGCCAGTAGTGCACAGGGGGCCTATGGCTACACCTTC.

This chain links TRBV11-2 with TRBJ1-1, with TRBD1 as a possible D gene (5 bases). The CDR3 spans 16 residues. V lost 3 bases to trimming and J lost 0 bases, with 14 bases between them. The germline gives CDR1 SGHAT, CDR2 FQNNGV. The CDR3 DNA follows: TGTGCCAGCAGCTTCCTGATCACGGACATGAACACTGAAGCTTTCTTT. Translating it yields CASSFLITDMNTEAFF.

This chain links TRBV5-1 with TRBJ2-5, with 7 bases fitting TRBD1. The trim removed 4 bases at V and 5 bases at J, leaving 11 bases unmatched. Germline V gives CDR1 SGHRS, CDR2 YFSETQ. The CDR3 sequence is 15 residues long. CDR3 protein: CASSPGPGTAETQYF. CDR3 DNA: TGCGCCAGCAGCCCTGGGCCCGGGACAGCGGAGACCCAGTACTTC.

V and J are TRBV14 and TRBJ1-6; the match to TRBD1 covers 8 bases. Germline CDR1 is SGHDN and CDR2 is FVKESK. The CDR3 has 15 residues. Germline trimming cut 4 bases from V and 7 bases from J; bases unmatched to any gene: 6. The CDR3 region has the DNA TGTGCCAGCAGCCCCGGACAGGGACTAAATTCACCCCTCCACTTT. Translated: CASSPGQGLNSPLHF. The full variable domain, in which reference TRBV14 and TRBJ1-6 provide the parts outside the CDR3, is EAGVTQFPSHSVIEKGQTVTLRCDPISGHDNLYWYRRVMGKEIKFLLHFVKESKQDESGMPNNRFLAERTGGTYSTLKVQPAELEDSGVYFCASSPGQGLNSPLHFGNGTRLTVT.